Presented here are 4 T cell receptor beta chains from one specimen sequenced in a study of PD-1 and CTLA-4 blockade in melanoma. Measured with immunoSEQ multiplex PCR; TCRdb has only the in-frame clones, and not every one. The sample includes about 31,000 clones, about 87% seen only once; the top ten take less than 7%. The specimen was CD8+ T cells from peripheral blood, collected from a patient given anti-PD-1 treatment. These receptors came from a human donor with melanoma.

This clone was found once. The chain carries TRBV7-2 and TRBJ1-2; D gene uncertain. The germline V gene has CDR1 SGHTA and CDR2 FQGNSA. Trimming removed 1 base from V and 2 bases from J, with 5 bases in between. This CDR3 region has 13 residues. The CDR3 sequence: CASSLGGNYGYTF. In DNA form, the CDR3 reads TGTGCCAGCAGCTTAGGGGGAAACTATGGCTACACCTTC.

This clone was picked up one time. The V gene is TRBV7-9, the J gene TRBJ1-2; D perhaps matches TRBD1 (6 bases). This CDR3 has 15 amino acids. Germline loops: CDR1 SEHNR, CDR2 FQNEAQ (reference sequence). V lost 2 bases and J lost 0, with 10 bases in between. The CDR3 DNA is TGTGCCAGCAGCTTAATTGGACAGACTAACTATGGCTACACCTTC. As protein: CASSLIGQTNYGYTF.

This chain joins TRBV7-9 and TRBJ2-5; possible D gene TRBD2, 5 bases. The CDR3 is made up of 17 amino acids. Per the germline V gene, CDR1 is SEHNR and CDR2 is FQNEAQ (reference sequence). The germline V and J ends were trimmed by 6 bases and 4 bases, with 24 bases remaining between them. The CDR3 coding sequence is TGTGCCAGCAGTTTAATTCTCCCCCGGCAGAGCGGAGAGACCCAGTACTTC. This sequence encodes CASSLILPRQSGETQYF.

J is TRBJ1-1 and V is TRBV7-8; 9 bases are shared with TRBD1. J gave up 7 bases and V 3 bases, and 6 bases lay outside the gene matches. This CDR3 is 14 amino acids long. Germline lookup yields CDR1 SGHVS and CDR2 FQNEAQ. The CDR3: CASSFSGTGNEAFF. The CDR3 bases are TGTGCCAGCAGCTTTTCCGGGACAGGGAATGAAGCTTTCTTT.